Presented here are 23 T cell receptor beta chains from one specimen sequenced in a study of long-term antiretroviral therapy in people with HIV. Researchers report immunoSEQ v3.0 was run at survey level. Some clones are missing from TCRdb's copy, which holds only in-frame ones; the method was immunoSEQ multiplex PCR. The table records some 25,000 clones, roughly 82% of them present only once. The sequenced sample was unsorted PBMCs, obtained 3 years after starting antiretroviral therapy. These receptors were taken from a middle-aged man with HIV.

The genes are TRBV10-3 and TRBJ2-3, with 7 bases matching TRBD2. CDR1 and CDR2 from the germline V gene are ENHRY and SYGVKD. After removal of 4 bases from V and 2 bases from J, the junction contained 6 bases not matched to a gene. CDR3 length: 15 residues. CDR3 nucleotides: TGTGCCATCAGTGTTCCAGCGGGGCTCACAGATACGCAGTATTTT. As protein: CAISVPAGLTDTQYF.

This CDR3 reads CASSLAVARDSPSPLHF. The CDR3 nucleotides read TGTGCCAGCAGCTTAGCCGTAGCCCGGGACTCTCCATCACCCCTCCACTTT. The V call is TRBV7-8, the J call TRBJ1-6; perhaps TRBD1 as D (5 bases). Trimming took 0 bases from V and 10 from J, leaving 19 bases between them. Germline V CDR1 and CDR2: SGHVS, FQNEAQ. The CDR3 contains 17 residues.

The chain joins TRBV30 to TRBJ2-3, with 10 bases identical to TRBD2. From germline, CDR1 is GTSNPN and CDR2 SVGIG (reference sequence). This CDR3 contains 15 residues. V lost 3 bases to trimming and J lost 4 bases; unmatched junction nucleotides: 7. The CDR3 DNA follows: TGTGCCTGGAGGAAGGCTAGCGGGGGTTCAGATACGCAGTATTTT. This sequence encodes CAWRKASGGSDTQYF.

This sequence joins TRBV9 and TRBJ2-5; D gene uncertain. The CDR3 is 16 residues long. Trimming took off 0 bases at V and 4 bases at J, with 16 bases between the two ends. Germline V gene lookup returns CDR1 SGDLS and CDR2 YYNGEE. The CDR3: CASSVGGFLSSETQYF. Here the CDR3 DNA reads TGTGCCAGCAGCGTAGGGGGTTTCTTGTCCTCAGAGACCCAGTACTTC.

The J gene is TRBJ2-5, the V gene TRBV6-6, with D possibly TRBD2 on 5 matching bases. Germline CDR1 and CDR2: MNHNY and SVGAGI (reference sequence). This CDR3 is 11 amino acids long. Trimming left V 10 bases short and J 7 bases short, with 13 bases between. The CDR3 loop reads CATGPGVTQYF. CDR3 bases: TGTGCCACCGGACCCGGGGTGACCCAGTACTTC.

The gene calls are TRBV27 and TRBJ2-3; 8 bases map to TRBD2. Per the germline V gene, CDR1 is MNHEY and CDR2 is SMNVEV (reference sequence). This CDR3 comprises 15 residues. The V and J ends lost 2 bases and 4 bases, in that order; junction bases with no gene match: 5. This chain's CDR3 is CASSLTGGPSDTQYF. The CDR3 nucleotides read TGTGCCAGCAGTTTAACGGGAGGGCCATCAGATACGCAGTATTTT.

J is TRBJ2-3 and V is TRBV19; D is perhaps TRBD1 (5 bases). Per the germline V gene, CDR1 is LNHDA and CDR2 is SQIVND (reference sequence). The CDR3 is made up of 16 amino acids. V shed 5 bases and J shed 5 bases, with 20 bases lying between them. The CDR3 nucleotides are TGTGCCAGTAGTGTGTTCTCCGGGCCAAGGGGAGATACGCAGTATTTT. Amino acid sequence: CASSVFSGPRGDTQYF.

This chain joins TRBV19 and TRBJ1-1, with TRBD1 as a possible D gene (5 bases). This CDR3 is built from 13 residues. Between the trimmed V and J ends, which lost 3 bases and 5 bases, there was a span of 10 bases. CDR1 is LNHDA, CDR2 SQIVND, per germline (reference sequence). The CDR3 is CASSIEGWTEAFF. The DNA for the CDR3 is TGTGCCAGTAGTATCGAGGGGTGGACTGAAGCTTTCTTT.

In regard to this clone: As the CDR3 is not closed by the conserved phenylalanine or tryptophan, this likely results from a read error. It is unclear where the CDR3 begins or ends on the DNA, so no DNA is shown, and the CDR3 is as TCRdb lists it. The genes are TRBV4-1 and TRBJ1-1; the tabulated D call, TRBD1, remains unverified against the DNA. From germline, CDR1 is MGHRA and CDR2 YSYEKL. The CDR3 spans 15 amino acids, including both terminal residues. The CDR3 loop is CASSQEGWGTGPQSQ.

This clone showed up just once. The CDR3 nucleotides read TGCGCCAGCAGCTTTTCGACAGGGCCCGAGCAGTACTTC. The encoded protein is CASSFSTGPEQYF. This rearrangement joins TRBV5-1 to TRBJ2-7; TRBD1 matches 7 bases. The CDR3 extends over 13 amino acids. From germline, CDR1 is SGHRS and CDR2 YFSETQ. J was trimmed by 6 bases and V by 2 bases; bases with no gene match: 5.

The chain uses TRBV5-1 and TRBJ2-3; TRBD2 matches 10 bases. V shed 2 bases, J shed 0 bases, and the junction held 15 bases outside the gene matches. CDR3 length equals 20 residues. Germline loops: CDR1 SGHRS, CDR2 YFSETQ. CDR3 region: CASSFRPSGGPPASTDTQYF. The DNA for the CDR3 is TGCGCCAGCAGCTTCAGGCCTAGCGGGGGTCCGCCTGCTAGCACAGATACGCAGTATTTT.

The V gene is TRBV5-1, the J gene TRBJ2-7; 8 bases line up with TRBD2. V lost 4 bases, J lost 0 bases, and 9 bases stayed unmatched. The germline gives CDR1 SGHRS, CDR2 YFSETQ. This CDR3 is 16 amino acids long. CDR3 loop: CASSPGGGTSSYEQYF. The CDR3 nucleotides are TGCGCCAGCAGCCCTGGAGGTGGGACTAGCTCCTACGAGCAGTACTTC.

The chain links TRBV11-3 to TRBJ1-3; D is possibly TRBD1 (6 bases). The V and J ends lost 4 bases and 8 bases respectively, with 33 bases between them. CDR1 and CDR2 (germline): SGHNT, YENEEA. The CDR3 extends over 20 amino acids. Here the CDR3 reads CASSSSRTTTTGPEKDTIYF. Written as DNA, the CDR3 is TGTGCCAGCAGCTCCTCCCGGACAACGACGACAGGCCCTGAAAAAGACACCATATATTTT. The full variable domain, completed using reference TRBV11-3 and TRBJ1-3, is EAGVVQSPRYKIIEKKQPVAFWCNPISGHNTLYWYLQNLGQGPELLIRYENEEAVDDSQLPKDRFSAERLKGVDSTLKIQPAELGDSAVYLCASSSSRTTTTGPEKDTIYFGEGSWLTVV.

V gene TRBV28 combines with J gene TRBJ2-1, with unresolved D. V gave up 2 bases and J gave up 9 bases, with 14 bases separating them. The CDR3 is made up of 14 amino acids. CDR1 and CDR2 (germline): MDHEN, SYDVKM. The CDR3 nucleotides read TGTGCCAGCAGTTTAAGGGCGGAGTTCAGTGAGCAGTTCTTC. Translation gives CASSLRAEFSEQFF.

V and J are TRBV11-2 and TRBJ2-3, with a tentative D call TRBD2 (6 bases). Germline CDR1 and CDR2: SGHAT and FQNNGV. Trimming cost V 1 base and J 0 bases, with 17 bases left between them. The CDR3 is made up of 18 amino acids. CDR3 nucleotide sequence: TGTGCCAGCAGCTTAGTATCATTCGGGAGCGGTAGCACAGATACGCAGTATTTT. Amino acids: CASSLVSFGSGSTDTQYF.

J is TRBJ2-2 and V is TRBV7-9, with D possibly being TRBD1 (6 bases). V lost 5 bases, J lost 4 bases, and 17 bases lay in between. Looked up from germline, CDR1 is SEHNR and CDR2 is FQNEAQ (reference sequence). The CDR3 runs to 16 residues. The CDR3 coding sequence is TGTGCCAGCAGCCCTCGAGGAACAGGGAGCACCGGGGAGCTGTTTTTT. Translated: CASSPRGTGSTGELFF.

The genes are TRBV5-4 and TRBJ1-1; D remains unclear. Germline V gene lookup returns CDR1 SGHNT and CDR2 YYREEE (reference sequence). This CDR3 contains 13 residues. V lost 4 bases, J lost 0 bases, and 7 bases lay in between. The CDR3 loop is CASSLDMNTEAFF. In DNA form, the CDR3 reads TGTGCCAGCAGCCTAGACATGAACACTGAAGCTTTCTTT.

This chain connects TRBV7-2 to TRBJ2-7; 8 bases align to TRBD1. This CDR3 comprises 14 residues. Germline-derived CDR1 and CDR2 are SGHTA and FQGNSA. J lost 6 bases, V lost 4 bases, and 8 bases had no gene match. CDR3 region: CASSSSTGDVEQYF. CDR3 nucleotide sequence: TGTGCCAGCAGCTCTTCGACAGGGGATGTCGAGCAGTACTTC.

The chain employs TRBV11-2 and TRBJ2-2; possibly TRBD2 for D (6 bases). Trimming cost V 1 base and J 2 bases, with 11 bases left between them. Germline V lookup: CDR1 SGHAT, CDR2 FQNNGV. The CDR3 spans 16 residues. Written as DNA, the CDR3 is TGTGCCAGCAGCTTAGGGGGACTGCCTAACACCGGGGAGCTGTTTTTT. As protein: CASSLGGLPNTGELFF.

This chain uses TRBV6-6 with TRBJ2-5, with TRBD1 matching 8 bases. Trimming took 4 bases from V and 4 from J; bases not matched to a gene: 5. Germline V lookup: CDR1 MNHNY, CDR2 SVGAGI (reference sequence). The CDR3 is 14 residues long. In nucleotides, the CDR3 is TGTGCCAGCAGTTCCGATACAGGGGGAGAGACCCAGTACTTC. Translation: CASSSDTGGETQYF.

CDR3 nucleotide sequence: TGTGCCAGCAGTTTCGGGACAGGGAGGGATGAGCAGTTCTTC. Protein sequence: CASSFGTGRDEQFF. The chain uses TRBV27 and TRBJ2-1; TRBD1 aligns across 9 bases. CDR1 and CDR2 (germline): MNHEY, SMNVEV (reference sequence). J was trimmed by 8 bases and V by 3 bases; bases with no gene match: 5. The length of the CDR3 is 14 residues.

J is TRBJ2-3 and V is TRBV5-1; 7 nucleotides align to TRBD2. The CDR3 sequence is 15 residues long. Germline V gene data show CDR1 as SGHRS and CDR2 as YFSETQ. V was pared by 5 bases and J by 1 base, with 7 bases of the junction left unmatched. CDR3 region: CASRQTSYGTDTQYF. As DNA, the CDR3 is TGCGCCAGCAGGCAGACTAGCTACGGCACAGATACGCAGTATTTT.

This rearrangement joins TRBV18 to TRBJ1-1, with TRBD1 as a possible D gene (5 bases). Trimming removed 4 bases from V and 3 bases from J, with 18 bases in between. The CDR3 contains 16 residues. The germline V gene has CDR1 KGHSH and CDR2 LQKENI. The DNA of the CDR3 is TGTGCCAGCTCACGAACGTCCGGGGGAGAGGACACTGAAGCTTTCTTT. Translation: CASSRTSGGEDTEAFF.